The 29 T cell receptor beta chains below all came from one sample that was sequenced in a study of CD8 T cells in ankylosing spondylitis (dated by TCRdb to 2015 to 2018). Receptor amplification or capture employed 5' RACE. Sequenced using an Illumina HiSeq 2500. TCRdb reran the public reads through fastp at Q25 and MiXCR, keeping productive beta chains. Each record represents a unique CDR3 protein, reported with the most common genes and DNA among its rows. Counted in this sample were a few hundred thousand distinct CDR3 sequences; less than 25% of them appeared once. Jointly, the top ten make up roughly 3.6% of the sample. Material: blood, either unsorted or a sorted T cell fraction (not recorded which). The receptors shown here come from a female donor with ankylosing spondylitis or in good health (not recorded which).

The V gene is TRBV7-2, the J gene TRBJ2-2, with TRBD1 identical over 7 bases. Germline V CDR1 and CDR2: SGHTA, FQGNSA. With 5 bases clipped from V and 2 bases from J, the junction kept 8 bases outside the gene matches. The CDR3 spans 16 residues. CDR3 sequence reads: CASSQFGTANTGELFF. CDR3 DNA sequence: TGTGCCAGCAGCCAATTTGGGACAGCTAACACCGGGGAGCTGTTTTTT. Variable domain in full (rest from reference TRBV7-2 and TRBJ2-2): GAGVSQSPSNKVTEKGKDVELRCDPISGHTALYWYRQSLGQGLEFLIYFQGNSAPDKSGLPSDRFSAERTGGSVSTLTIQRTQQEDSAVYLCASSQFGTANTGELFFGEGSRLTVL.

V is TRBV20-1 and J is TRBJ2-3; a weak D match, TRBD2 (5 bases). The CDR3 length is 13 residues. Trimming left V 6 bases short and J 4 bases short, with 14 bases between. CDR1 and CDR2 from the germline V gene are DFQATT and SNEGSKA (reference sequence). CDR3 residues: CSAAHLAADTQYF. CDR3 bases: TGCAGTGCCGCGCATCTAGCCGCAGATACGCAGTATTTT.

This clonotype was detected only a few times. The rearrangement uses TRBV12-3 or TRBV12-4 and TRBJ2-1; D assignment may be TRBD1 or TRBD2 (5 bases each). The CDR3 consists of 12 residues. Trimming left V 9 bases short and J 8 bases short, with 14 bases between. CDR3 nucleotides: TGTGCCAGTTGCCTGGGGACCGATGAGCAGTTCTTC. It translates to CASCLGTDEQFF.

This clonotype was seen ten or more times. Relative to the germline gene, one junction end is altered; a read error may explain this. The V and J genes are TRBV20-1 and TRBJ2-5; TRBD2 might be the D (7 bases). CDR3 size: 13 residues. CDR1 and CDR2 (germline): DFQATT, SNEGSKA (reference sequence). CDR3 bases: TGTAGTGCCCGGCGGGGGCTTCAAGAGACCCAGTACTTC. It yields the protein CSARRGLQETQYF.

This clonotype was counted only a few times. The chain uses TRBV7-2 and TRBJ2-7, with D maybe TRBD2 (6 bases). The V end lost 4 bases, the J end lost 2 bases, and 15 bases lay between the germline ends. The length of the CDR3 is 15 residues. Germline CDR1 is SGHTA and CDR2 is FQGNSA. The CDR3 loop reads CASSSGVATPYEQYF. CDR3 DNA: TGTGCCAGCAGCTCGGGGGTCGCGACACCCTACGAGCAGTACTTC.

This clonotype was recorded a few times. The chain carries TRBV6-5 and TRBJ2-7; 8 bases are a match to TRBD2. The CDR3 is made up of 13 amino acids. Trimming at V came to 7 bases and at J to 6 bases, leaving 8 bases not matched to a gene. The germline V gene encodes CDR1 MNHEY and CDR2 SVGAGI. CDR3 coding DNA: TGTGCCAGCACTCAGGCGGGGGGTGGCGAGCAGTACTTC. This gives the protein CASTQAGGGEQYF.

This clonotype was detected only a few times. This chain connects TRBV4-3 to TRBJ2-5, with 14 positions matching TRBD2. V gave up 4 bases and J gave up 4 bases; unmatched junction bases: 5. This CDR3 region has 16 residues. Germline V lookup: CDR1 LGHNA, CDR2 YSLEER. The CDR3 spells CASSPGTSGRGETQYF. DNA for the CDR3: TGCGCCAGCAGCCCAGGGACTAGCGGGAGAGGAGAGACCCAGTACTTC.

The chain carries TRBV5-1 and TRBJ2-1, with D possibly being TRBD2 (5 bases). Germline CDR1 and CDR2: SGHRS and YFSETQ. The V end was cut by 3 bases, the J end by 6 bases, with 19 bases between. The CDR3 has 16 residues. CDR3 protein: CASSSGSLVMANEQFF. CDR3 in DNA: TGCGCCAGCAGCTCCGGTTCACTAGTAATGGCCAATGAGCAGTTCTTC.

J is TRBJ2-3 and V is TRBV20-1; 11 positions agree with TRBD2. With 2 bases clipped from V and 3 bases from J, the junction kept 7 bases outside the gene matches. From germline, CDR1 is DFQATT and CDR2 SNEGSKA (reference sequence). This CDR3 has 16 amino acids. CDR3 sequence reads: CSARRLAGGPTDTQYF. Here the CDR3 DNA reads TGCAGTGCTAGACGCTTAGCGGGAGGGCCTACAGATACGCAGTATTTT.

The gene calls are TRBV19 and TRBJ1-2, with D hard to call. From germline, CDR1 is LNHDA and CDR2 SQIVND (reference sequence). The CDR3 has 16 residues. The V end lost 5 bases, the J end lost 4 bases, and 20 bases lay between the germline ends. The CDR3 nucleotides read TGTGCCAGTAGTCCTCCGGGTCACTCCACCGTCTATGGCTACACCTTC. It specifies CASSPPGHSTVYGYTF.

This clonotype was counted between two and nine times. This rearrangement joins TRBV7-2 to TRBJ1-5; TRBD1 matches at 11 bases. The length of the CDR3 is 17 residues. Trimming cost V 4 bases and J 7 bases; bases outside gene matches: 12. Germline-derived CDR1 and CDR2 are SGHTA and FQGNSA. The CDR3 DNA reads as TGTGCCAGCAGCTCTGGGGGGACAGGGGGTTTAGGGCAGCCCCAGCATTTT. Translated, it gives CASSSGGTGGLGQPQHF.

The chain links TRBV10-3 to TRBJ2-1; D is unclear. Trimming pared 7 bases from V and 9 bases from J, leaving 16 bases between. This CDR3 is 13 amino acids long. The germline V gene encodes CDR1 ENHRY and CDR2 SYGVKD. This CDR3 is CAITFSPRFEQFF. The CDR3 bases are TGTGCCATCACCTTTTCACCTCGTTTTGAGCAGTTCTTC.

This clonotype was recorded a few times. J is TRBJ2-5 and V is TRBV5-1, with D possibly called TRBD1 or TRBD2 (5 bases each). Germline V gene sequence: CDR1 SGHRS, CDR2 YFSETQ. The ends were cut back, 7 bases at V and 0 bases at J, with 13 bases in the middle. CDR3 size: 14 residues. CDR3 loop: CASASGRYQETQYF. The DNA of the CDR3 is TGCGCCAGCGCTTCGGGACGGTACCAAGAGACCCAGTACTTC.

This clonotype was observed a few times. The chain has TRBV6-1 and TRBJ2-7; D might be TRBD2 (6 bases). The CDR3 spans 17 residues. V was shortened by 6 bases and J by 0 bases, with 21 bases between the two germline ends. Germline CDR1 and CDR2: MNHNS and SASEGT. The CDR3 here is CASSREAGRGSSYEQYF. The CDR3 DNA follows: TGTGCCAGCAGCCGGGAAGCGGGCCGAGGGAGCTCCTACGAGCAGTACTTC.

This clonotype was seen a handful of times. This sequence joins TRBV11-2 and TRBJ2-1, with TRBD1 matching over 12 bases. This CDR3 has 18 residues. Germline CDR1 is SGHAT and CDR2 is FQNNGV. With V trimmed by 2 bases and J by 7 bases, 12 bases remained unmatched. The DNA of the CDR3 is TGTGCCAGCAGCTTATCCGGGACAGGGGGCGTCGGTCAAAATGAGCAGTTCTTC. Encoded protein: CASSLSGTGGVGQNEQFF.

The chain employs TRBV14 and TRBJ1-4; D is unresolved. This CDR3 has 13 amino acids. V was trimmed by 2 bases and J by 10 bases, leaving 11 bases between them. Germline assignment: CDR1 SGHDN and CDR2 FVKESK. The DNA of the CDR3 is TGTGCCAGCAGCCAAATGCCAAGTGGAAAACTGTTTTTT. Amino acids: CASSQMPSGKLFF.

The chain joins TRBV20-1 to TRBJ2-3; 9 bases are shared with TRBD2. Germline V gene lookup returns CDR1 DFQATT and CDR2 SNEGSKA (reference sequence). The V and J ends lost 4 bases and 1 base, in that order; junction bases with no gene match: 3. The CDR3 has 14 amino acids. In nucleotides, the CDR3 is TGCAGTGCTACGAAGCGGGAGGGCACAGATACGCAGTATTTT. This gives the protein CSATKREGTDTQYF.

V gene TRBV5-1 combines with J gene TRBJ2-1; the D gene is possibly TRBD2 (6 bases). Germline V gene sequence: CDR1 SGHRS, CDR2 YFSETQ. The CDR3 length is 18 residues. Trimming left V 4 bases short and J 6 bases short, with 26 bases between. DNA of the CDR3: TGCGCCAGCAGCACCGAATACCTGCTGACTAGGAGGCCCAATGAGCAGTTCTTC. Its protein is CASSTEYLLTRRPNEQFF.

In its sample, this clonotype was seen a few times. The chain joins TRBV2 to TRBJ2-7; D is unclear. Germline CDR1 is SNHLY and CDR2 is FYNNEI. The CDR3 covers 13 residues. Trimming removed 4 bases at V and 2 bases at J, with 9 bases between. As DNA, the CDR3 is TGTGCCAGCAGTGTTCTGGGAACCTACGAGCAGTACTTC. Its translation: CASSVLGTYEQYF.

This clonotype was detected a few times. CDR3 loop: CASSLRTAYGYTF. CDR3 DNA sequence: TGTGCCAGCAGCCTACGGACGGCCTATGGCTACACCTTC. The chain employs TRBV7-8 and TRBJ1-2; D is unresolved. V was clipped by 5 bases and J by 4 bases, with 11 bases between them. The germline gives CDR1 SGHVS, CDR2 FQNEAQ. CDR3 length: 13 residues.

This clonotype was found many times. The chain links TRBV7-9 to TRBJ2-2; D is undetermined. CDR3 length: 11 amino acids. The germline gives CDR1 SEHNR, CDR2 FQNEAQ (reference sequence). The V end was cut by 2 bases, the J end by 8 bases, with 3 bases between. Here the CDR3 reads CASSLMGELFF. The CDR3 DNA reads TGTGCCAGCAGCTTAATGGGGGAGCTGTTTTTT.

In this sample, this clonotype turned up many times. The genes are TRBV20-1 and TRBJ1-1; D is unresolved. Trimming stripped 3 bases from V and 0 bases from J, with 5 bases between. This CDR3 region has 12 residues. Germline V gene data show CDR1 as DFQATT and CDR2 as SNEGSKA (reference sequence). The CDR3 spells CSARRMNTEAFF. The CDR3 DNA sequence: TGCAGTGCTAGGAGGATGAACACTGAAGCTTTCTTT.

This clonotype was counted many times. The chain employs TRBV20-1 and TRBJ1-1; D not resolved. The germline V gene has CDR1 DFQATT and CDR2 SNEGSKA (reference sequence). The V and J ends lost 4 bases and 11 bases respectively, with 14 bases between them. There are 11 residues in the CDR3. CDR3 residues: CSATRVGEAFF. The DNA of the CDR3 is TGCAGTGCTACCAGAGTAGGCGAGGCTTTCTTT.

In this sample, this clonotype turned up a few times. The V and J genes are TRBV15 and TRBJ2-5; D possibly corresponds to TRBD1 (6 bases). Trimming shortened V by 2 bases and J by 2 bases, and 18 bases separated the two germline ends. Germline V gene sequence: CDR1 LNHNV, CDR2 YYDKDF (reference sequence). The CDR3 spans 17 residues. Written as DNA, the CDR3 is TGTGCCACCAGCAGAAGAGACAGTCTCAGGGGTCAAGAGACCCAGTACTTC. Its translation is CATSRRDSLRGQETQYF. Together with reference TRBV15 and TRBJ2-5, the CDR3 gives the full variable domain: DAMVIQNPRYQVTQFGKPVTLSCSQTLNHNVMYWYQQKSSQAPKLLFHYYDKDFNNEADTPDNFQSRRPNTSFCFLDIRSPGLGDTAMYLCATSRRDSLRGQETQYFGPGTRLLVL.

The rearrangement uses TRBV20-1 and TRBJ2-5; perhaps TRBD1 as D (6 bases). This CDR3 contains 15 residues. Germline lookup yields CDR1 DFQATT and CDR2 SNEGSKA (reference sequence). The V end was cut by 0 bases, the J end by 3 bases, with 14 bases between. The CDR3 reads CSARDLRGQEETQYF. CDR3 coding DNA: TGCAGTGCTAGAGATCTCCGGGGACAAGAAGAGACCCAGTACTTC.

This clonotype was seen a few times. This chain connects TRBV6-1 to TRBJ2-1; 10 bases are shared with TRBD2. Germline V CDR1 and CDR2: MNHNS, SASEGT. V lost 7 bases and J lost 9; bases outside the gene matches: 6. CDR3 size: 13 residues. CDR3 nucleotides: TGTGCCAGCATCAGCGGGAGGGCAGGTGAGCAGTTCTTC. This translates into CASISGRAGEQFF.

This clonotype occurred a few times. The rearrangement joins TRBV7-8 to TRBJ2-1, with D uncertain. Trimming removed 5 bases at V and 8 bases at J, with 4 bases between. Germline CDR1 reads SGHVS; CDR2 reads FQNEAQ. This CDR3 contains 10 residues. The CDR3 DNA reads TGTGCCAGCAGCCGAGATGAGCAGTTCTTC. This codes for CASSRDEQFF.

This clonotype was counted a few times. The V gene is TRBV12-3 or TRBV12-4, the J gene TRBJ2-3, with D possibly being TRBD1 or TRBD2 (7 bases each). The V and J ends lost 6 bases and 9 bases respectively, with 22 bases between them. This CDR3 comprises 15 residues. CDR3 region: CASSRSTNRGGTQYF. The CDR3 nucleotides are TGTGCCAGCAGCCGTTCAACGAACAGGGGAGGGACGCAGTATTTT.

This clonotype was observed a handful of times. CDR3 bases: TGCAGTGCCGGACAGGCTGGGTACAATGAGCAGTTCTTC. Residues: CSAGQAGYNEQFF. The chain recombines TRBV20-1 with TRBJ2-1, with 7 nucleotides matching TRBD1. The V gene's germline CDR1 is DFQATT and CDR2 SNEGSKA (reference sequence). This CDR3 region has 13 residues. V lost 6 bases and J lost 4; bases outside the gene matches: 6.